The T cell receptor (beta chain) described here comes from a study of shared clonotypes between healthy human individuals (dated by TCRdb to the early 2020s). Broadly, across the study: The cohort comprised a couple of women and a few men aged 18 to 49 years. Blood TCR repertoires of a handful of healthy adults were deeply sequenced to estimate repertoire size and the extent of clonotype sharing between individuals. For each donor, CD4 naive and CD4 memory were each run on three plates, CD8 naive on two plates, and CD8 memory on one plate. To increase sequencing depth and limit assay-specific biases, different laboratories used diverse techniques to prepare libraries and sequence TCR repertoires. Each donor's leukapheresis produced roughly between roughly 0.94 and 9.5 billion PBMCs. Study-wide findings and limitations: Compared with non-shared clonotypes, the clonotypes found in all four sorted-subset donors had higher generation probabilities. Sharing across a handful of donors was observed for 5% to 6.5% of naive CD4, over 3% of naive CD8, 2% to 2.5% of memory CD4, and around 0.42% of memory CD8 clonotypes. Even with the large sequencing depth, rarefaction of the sorted-subset datasets indicated that sequencing was incomplete. Sampling was limited to blood, and TCR repertoires in tissue likely differ from TCR repertoires in blood. Naive subsets generally had larger estimated clonotype richness than memory subsets. The small number of donors limited the genetic and exposure-history diversity represented. Pairwise subsampling led to the expectation that sequencing depth would affect the degree of clonotype sharing among donors.

TCR CDR3 regions were amplified from genomic DNA by multiplex PCR using the deep immunoSEQ assay. Extracted genomic DNA from each cell subset was distributed evenly across all wells of several immunoSEQ 96-well plates, and each plate was treated as a replicate. For sorted subsets, 200 to 250 ng of genomic DNA, equivalent to 30,000 or so T cell genomes, went into each replicate PCR. The purified libraries were quantified using a Qubit 3.0 fluorometer, sized with a Bioanalyzer 2100, and then quantified again using the KAPA Library Quantification kit. Each immunoSEQ 96-well plate was sequenced on its own single-read 150-cycle Illumina NextSeq 550 flow cell. Concerning the study's data processing: Because the immunoSEQ output included only junctional sequences and no quality scores, the filtering could not be the same as the filtering used for full-length reads. Sequences were annotated with PyIR, a Python wrapper for IgBLAST v1.9, and V/J genes and CDR3 were assigned using IMGT germline references. Reads with weak V/J assignments (E-value above 1e-6), missing CDR3, stop codons, out-of-frame junctions, or ambiguous translated residues were removed. V3J clonotypes were defined as sequences sharing the same inferred V gene, J gene, and CDR3 amino acid sequence. The percentage overlap between two repertoires was calculated by dividing the number of shared unique clonotypes by the size of the smaller repertoire. Repertoire richness was assessed with RTK rarefaction, the Chao1 estimator, and Recon v2.1 estimates of unobserved clonotypes. Generation probabilities for all TCRbeta clonotypes obtained by the gDNA method from a handful of donors were computed using OLGA. TCRdb provides this immuneACCESS table in a form limited to in-frame rearrangements. Some clones are lacking; in checked studies, under half of them reflect an unresolved V gene, and why the rest are absent is not known. Clone size and V and J calls were adopted from that table, with D and trimming inferred from the DNA. This sample comprises 1,100,000 or so clones, around 78% of them detected only once. The top ten constitute around 0.47% of the sample.

Healthy HIV-negative adults with no recently reported acute infections or vaccinations were included as donors. Every donor was a Caucasian adult living in Nashville, Tennessee, USA. CD4+ T cells were enriched by magnetic negative selection, after which naive cells were positively selected on CD45RA and the negative fraction was taken as the memory subset. After blood collection by leukapheresis, PBMCs were isolated using Ficoll-Histopaque density gradient centrifugation and then cryopreserved in the vapor phase of liquid nitrogen. Analytical flow cytometry was used to check the purity and quantity of every magnetically sorted T cell population. Genomic DNA was isolated from each sorted fraction and quantified by UV absorbance on a Nanodrop 2000c. The germline V gene (reference sequence) specifies MNHNY as CDR1 and SVGAGI as CDR2. From the cysteine up to the phenylalanine, the CDR3 has a length of 16 residues. Just CDR3 DNA is preserved here, 48 bases in frame from base 1. A distance of 14 bases separates the germline ends of V and J, which lose 0 bases and 5 bases respectively.

This clone has just one count. Its antigen is not yet known. No much larger clonotype is one base removed from it; base qualities were not supplied. Material: memory CD4+ T cells from PBMCs. This specimen's cell subset or site label, interpreted: CD45RA-negative fraction. The rearranged chain carries TRBV6-6 and TRBJ2-1; TRBD2 is a weak D gene call, 6 bases matching. The origin of this receptor is a man between 18 and 29 years old in good health. Some clones in this sample may be carry-over from other donors' samples. The nucleotide sequence is TGTGCCAGCAGTTACTCGCAGCGGACTATTAACAATGAGCAGTTCTTC. The resulting protein is CASSYSQRTINNEQFF.